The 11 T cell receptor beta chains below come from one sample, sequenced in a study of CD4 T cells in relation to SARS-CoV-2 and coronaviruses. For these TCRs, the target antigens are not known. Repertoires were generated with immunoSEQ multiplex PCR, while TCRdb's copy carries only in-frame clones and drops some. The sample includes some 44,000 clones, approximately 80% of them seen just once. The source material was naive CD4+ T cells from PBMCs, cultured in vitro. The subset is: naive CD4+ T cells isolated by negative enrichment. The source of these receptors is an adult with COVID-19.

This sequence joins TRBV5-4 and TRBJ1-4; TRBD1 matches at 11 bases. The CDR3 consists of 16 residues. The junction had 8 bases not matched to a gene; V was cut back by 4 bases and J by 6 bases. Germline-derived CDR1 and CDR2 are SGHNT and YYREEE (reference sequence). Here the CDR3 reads CASSTRDRGFYEKLFF. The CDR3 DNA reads TGTGCCAGCAGCACTCGGGACAGGGGGTTTTATGAAAAACTGTTTTTT.

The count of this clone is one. As DNA, the CDR3 is TGTGCCATCAGTGAGGGAGGGTCCACAGATACGCAGTATTTT. This sequence encodes CAISEGGSTDTQYF. The rearrangement uses TRBV10-3 and TRBJ2-3, with TRBD2 as a possible D gene (6 bases). Germline lookup yields CDR1 ENHRY and CDR2 SYGVKD. V was clipped by 2 bases and J by 2 bases, with 8 bases between them. This CDR3 region has 14 residues.

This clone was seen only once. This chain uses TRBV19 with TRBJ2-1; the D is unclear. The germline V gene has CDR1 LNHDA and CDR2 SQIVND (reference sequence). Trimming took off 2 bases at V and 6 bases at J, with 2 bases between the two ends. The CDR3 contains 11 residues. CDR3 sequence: CASSISNEQFF. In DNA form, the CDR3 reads TGTGCCAGTAGTATAAGCAATGAGCAGTTCTTC. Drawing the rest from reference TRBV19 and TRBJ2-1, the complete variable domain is DGGITQSPKYLFRKEGQNVTLSCEQNLNHDAMYWYRQDPGQGLRLIYYSQIVNDFQKGDIAEGYSVSREKKESFPLTVTSAQKNPTAFYLCASSISNEQFFGPGTRLTVL.

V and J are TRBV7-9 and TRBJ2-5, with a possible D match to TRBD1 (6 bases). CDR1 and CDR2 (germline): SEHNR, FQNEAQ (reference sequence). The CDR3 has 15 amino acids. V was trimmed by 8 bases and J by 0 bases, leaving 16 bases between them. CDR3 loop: CASAHRETYQETQYF. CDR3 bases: TGTGCCAGCGCGCACAGGGAAACGTACCAAGAGACCCAGTACTTC.

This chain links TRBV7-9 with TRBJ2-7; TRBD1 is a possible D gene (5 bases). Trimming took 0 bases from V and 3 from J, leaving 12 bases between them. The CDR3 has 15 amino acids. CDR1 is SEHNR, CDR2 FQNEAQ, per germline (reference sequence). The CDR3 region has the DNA TGTGCCAGCAGCTTAGCGGCAGGGAACTTCTACGAGCAGTACTTC. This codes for CASSLAAGNFYEQYF. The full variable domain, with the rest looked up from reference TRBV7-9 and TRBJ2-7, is DTGVSQNPRHKITKRGQNVTFRCDPISEHNRLYWYRQTLGQGPEFLTYFQNEAQLEKSRLLSDRFSAERPKGSFSTLEIQRTEQGDSAMYLCASSLAAGNFYEQYFGPGTRLTVT.

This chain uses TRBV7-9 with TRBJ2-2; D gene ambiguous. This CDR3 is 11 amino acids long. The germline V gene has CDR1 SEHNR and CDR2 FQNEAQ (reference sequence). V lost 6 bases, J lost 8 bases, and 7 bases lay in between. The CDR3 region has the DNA TGTGCCAGCAGTTCCCCGGGGGAGCTGTTTTTT. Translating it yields CASSSPGELFF.

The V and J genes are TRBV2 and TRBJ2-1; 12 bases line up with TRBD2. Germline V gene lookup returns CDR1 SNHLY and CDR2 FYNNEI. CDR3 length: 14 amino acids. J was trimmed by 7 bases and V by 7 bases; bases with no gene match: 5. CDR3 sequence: CASNGLAGLNEQFF. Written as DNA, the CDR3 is TGTGCCAGCAATGGACTAGCGGGATTAAATGAGCAGTTCTTC.

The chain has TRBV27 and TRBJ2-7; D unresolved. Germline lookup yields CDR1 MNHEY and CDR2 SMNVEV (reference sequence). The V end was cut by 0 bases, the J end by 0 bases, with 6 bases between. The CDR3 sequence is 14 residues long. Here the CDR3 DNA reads TGTGCCAGCAGTTTATCGCTAGGCTCCTACGAGCAGTACTTC. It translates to CASSLSLGSYEQYF.

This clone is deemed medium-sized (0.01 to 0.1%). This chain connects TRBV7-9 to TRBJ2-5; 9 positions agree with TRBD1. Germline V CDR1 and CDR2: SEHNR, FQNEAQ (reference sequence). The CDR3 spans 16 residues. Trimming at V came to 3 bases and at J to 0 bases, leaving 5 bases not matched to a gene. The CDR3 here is CASSFSTGGYQETQYF. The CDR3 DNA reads TGTGCCAGCAGCTTTTCGACAGGGGGGTACCAAGAGACCCAGTACTTC.

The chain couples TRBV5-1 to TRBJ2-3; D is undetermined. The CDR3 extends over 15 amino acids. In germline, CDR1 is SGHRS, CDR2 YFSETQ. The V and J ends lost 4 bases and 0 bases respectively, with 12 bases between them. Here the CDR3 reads CASSPPGYSTDTQYF. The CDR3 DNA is TGCGCCAGCAGCCCGCCAGGATATAGCACAGATACGCAGTATTTT.

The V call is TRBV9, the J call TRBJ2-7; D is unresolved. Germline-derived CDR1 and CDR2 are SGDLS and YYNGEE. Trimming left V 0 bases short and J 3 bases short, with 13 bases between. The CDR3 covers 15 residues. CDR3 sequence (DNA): TGTGCCAGCAGCGTAGGAGGTCCGAATCTCTACGAGCAGTACTTC. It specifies CASSVGGPNLYEQYF.